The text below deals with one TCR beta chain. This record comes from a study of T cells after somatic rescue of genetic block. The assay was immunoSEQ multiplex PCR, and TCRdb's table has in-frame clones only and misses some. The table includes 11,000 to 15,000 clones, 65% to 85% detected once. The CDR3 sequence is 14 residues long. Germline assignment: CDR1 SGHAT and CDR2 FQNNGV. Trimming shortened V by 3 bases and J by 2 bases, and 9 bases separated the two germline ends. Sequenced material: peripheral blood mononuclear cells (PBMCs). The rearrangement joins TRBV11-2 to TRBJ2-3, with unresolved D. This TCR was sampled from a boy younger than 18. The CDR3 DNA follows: TGTGCCAGCAGCTTCTCTAGGGCCACAGATACGCAGTATTTT. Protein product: CASSFSRATDTQYF.